A single sample gave rise to the 16 T cell receptor beta chains below, sequenced in a study of OX40 agonist ivuxolimab in advanced cancers. Data came from immunoSEQ multiplex PCR; TCRdb stores just in-frame clones and leaves some out. The sample has about 26,000 clones; nearly 80% are singletons. Sequencing was performed on CD4+ or CD8+ T cells sorted from blood, taken in a trial of the OX40 agonist ivuxolimab. The receptor set was obtained from an adult with an advanced solid tumor such as melanoma, head and neck, liver or kidney cancer.

The chain uses TRBV7-3 and TRBJ2-3; 10 nucleotides align to TRBD2. The germline gives CDR1 SGHTA, CDR2 FQGTGA. V shed 6 bases and J 3 bases; nucleotides not matched to a gene: 0. This CDR3 has 13 amino acids. In DNA, the CDR3 is TGTGCCAGCAGTAGCGGGGGGACAGATACGCAGTATTTT. As protein: CASSSGGTDTQYF.

This sequence joins TRBV7-2 and TRBJ2-7; TRBD1 aligns across 7 bases. Germline lookup yields CDR1 SGHTA and CDR2 FQGNSA. The CDR3 is 14 amino acids. The V gene end was trimmed by 1 base and the J gene end by 7 bases; junction bases not matched to a gene: 7. The chain's CDR3 is CASSLEQGLGEQYF. The CDR3 DNA is TGTGCCAGCAGCTTAGAACAGGGGTTGGGAGAGCAGTACTTC. The entire variable domain, with the rest obtained from reference TRBV7-2 and TRBJ2-7, is as follows: GAGVSQSPSNKVTEKGKDVELRCDPISGHTALYWYRQSLGQGLEFLIYFQGNSAPDKSGLPSDRFSAERTGGSVSTLTIQRTQQEDSAVYLCASSLEQGLGEQYFGPGTRLTVT.

The chain joins TRBV14 to TRBJ1-2; weak D call: TRBD1 (5 bases). CDR1 and CDR2 (germline): SGHDN, FVKESK. This CDR3 has 15 amino acids. V lost 6 bases and J 5 bases, leaving 19 bases between the germline ends. CDR3 loop: CASSISPPGLYGYTF. The CDR3 nucleotides are TGTGCCAGCAGTATCAGTCCTCCAGGGTTGTATGGCTACACCTTC.

This rearrangement joins TRBV5-8 to TRBJ2-3; 7 nucleotides line up with TRBD1. J was trimmed by 6 bases and V by 10 bases; bases with no gene match: 17. This CDR3 is 15 amino acids long. CDR1 and CDR2 from the germline V gene are SGHTS and YDEGEE. CDR3 amino acids: CAADPGQSSVDTQYF. In DNA form, the CDR3 reads TGTGCCGCGGATCCGGGACAGTCCTCCGTGGATACGCAGTATTTT.

The rearrangement links TRBV11-3 to TRBJ2-2; D may be TRBD2 (5 bases). This CDR3 is 15 amino acids long. Deletions cut 3 bases from V and 5 bases from J, with 13 bases between. Germline CDR1 and CDR2: SGHNT and YENEEA. The CDR3 DNA follows: TGTGCCAGCAGCTTTTCGCGAGGGTTTACCGGGGAGCTGTTTTTT. Translated: CASSFSRGFTGELFF.

CDR3 bases: TGTGCCAGCAGAGACTCGCCTTCCGGGGCAAATCAGCCCCAGCATTTT. This translates into CASRDSPSGANQPQHF. This sequence joins TRBV27 and TRBJ1-5; weak D call: TRBD1 (5 bases). Trimming stripped 6 bases from V and 4 bases from J, with 19 bases between. The CDR3 totals 16 residues. CDR1 is MNHEY and CDR2 is SMNVEV in the germline V gene (reference sequence).

This sequence joins TRBV2 and TRBJ2-1; 8 bases are shared with TRBD1. CDR1 and CDR2 (germline): SNHLY, FYNNEI. The CDR3 contains 14 residues. V shed 8 bases and J 5 bases; nucleotides not matched to a gene: 8. CDR3 sequence: CASPTGAHNNEQFF. The DNA for the CDR3 is TGTGCCAGCCCGACAGGGGCGCACAACAATGAGCAGTTCTTC.

The table lists this clone with a count of one. Its ends do not fully match the called genes, so a read error is possible. The chain recombines TRBV4-2 with TRBJ2-7; D not resolved. The CDR3 covers 19 residues. CDR1 and CDR2 from the germline V gene are LGHNA and YNFKEQ. CDR3 nucleotides: TGTGTCAGCAGTCCCCTGGGCCTGACCCACTCATCCCCTACCTACGAGCAGTACTTC. This codes for CVSSPLGLTHSSPTYEQYF.

This clone appeared a few times. The V and J genes are TRBV9 and TRBJ2-2; D possibly corresponds to TRBD2 (5 bases). V dropped 4 bases and J dropped 9 bases, with 13 bases sitting between them. This CDR3 region has 13 residues. The germline V gene encodes CDR1 SGDLS and CDR2 YYNGEE. The CDR3 sequence is CASSLGELRELFF. The CDR3 nucleotides are TGTGCCAGCAGCTTGGGAGAGCTAAGGGAGCTGTTTTTT.

V is TRBV5-1 and J is TRBJ2-7, with D possibly matching TRBD2 (5 bases). Trimming took 0 bases from V and 7 from J, leaving 20 bases between them. Germline CDR1 reads SGHRS; CDR2 reads YFSETQ. The CDR3 sequence is 16 residues long. This CDR3 reads CASSLGPMISRDEQYF. In DNA, the CDR3 is TGCGCCAGCAGCTTGGGACCCATGATTTCTCGGGATGAGCAGTACTTC.

By share, this clone counts as medium-sized (0.01 to 0.1%). Other DNA sequences of this sample code for an identical CDR3. Here the CDR3 reads CASSLQAYTGELFF. CDR3 sequence (DNA): TGTGCCAGCTCCCTCCAGGCATACACCGGGGAGCTGTTTTTT. V usage is TRBV28 and J usage is TRBJ2-2; D is unclear. This CDR3 is built from 14 residues. V was pared by 8 bases and J by 3 bases, with 13 bases between. From germline, CDR1 is MDHEN and CDR2 SYDVKM. Full variable domain (remainder filled in from reference TRBV28 and TRBJ2-2): DVKVTQSSRYLVKRTGEKVFLECVQDMDHENMFWYRQDPGLGLRLIYFSYDVKMKEKGDIPEGYSVSREKKERFSLILESASTNQTSMYLCASSLQAYTGELFFGEGSRLTVL.

J is TRBJ1-2 and V is TRBV19; D gene uncertain. The CDR3 extends over 14 amino acids. Germline V lookup: CDR1 LNHDA, CDR2 SQIVND (reference sequence). Deletions cut 0 bases from V and 5 bases from J, with 10 bases between. The chain's CDR3 is CASSIDSAAYGYTF. CDR3 DNA: TGTGCCAGTAGTATAGATAGTGCGGCTTATGGCTACACCTTC.

A note on this clone: This sample also contains other DNA sequences that code for the same CDR3. V usage is TRBV27 and J usage is TRBJ2-5; D is unclear. The germline V and J ends were trimmed by 3 bases and 5 bases, with 4 bases remaining between them. The germline V gene encodes CDR1 MNHEY and CDR2 SMNVEV (reference sequence). CDR3 length: 11 residues. The CDR3 DNA reads TGTGCCAGCAGTTTTCAGGAGACCCAGTACTTC. Protein sequence: CASSFQETQYF.

V usage is TRBV10-1 and J usage is TRBJ1-1, with no clear D. Trimming removed 6 bases from V and 0 bases from J, with 11 bases in between. Germline V gives CDR1 WNHNN, CDR2 SYGVQD (reference sequence). The CDR3 contains 14 residues. This chain's CDR3 is CASSSAGLNTEAFF. The CDR3 nucleotides read TGCGCCAGCAGCTCCGCGGGGTTGAACACTGAAGCTTTCTTT.

This clone turned up a few times. V usage is TRBV6-5 and J usage is TRBJ2-3; D may be TRBD1 (6 bases). The CDR3 loop spans 14 amino acids. CDR1 MNHEY and CDR2 SVGAGI come from the germline V gene. Trimming stripped 5 bases from V and 2 bases from J, with 11 bases between. The CDR3 loop reads CASSIQGFTDTQYF. CDR3 DNA sequence: TGTGCCAGCAGTATACAGGGATTCACAGATACGCAGTATTTT.

This rearrangement joins TRBV30 to TRBJ2-2; the match to TRBD2 covers 8 bases. CDR1 is GTSNPN, CDR2 SVGIG, per germline (reference sequence). The CDR3 is made up of 16 amino acids. V lost 2 bases, J lost 5 bases, and 10 bases stayed unmatched. DNA for the CDR3: TGTGCCTGGAGTTCACGAGCGGGGGAGGGGACCGGGGAGCTGTTTTTT. Its translation: CAWSSRAGEGTGELFF. The full variable domain, its missing parts supplied by reference TRBV30 and TRBJ2-2, is SQTIHQWPATLVQPVGSPLSLECTVEGTSNPNLYWYRQAAGRGLQLLFYSVGIGQISSEVPQNLSASRPQDRQFILSSKKLLLSDSGFYLCAWSSRAGEGTGELFFGEGSRLTVL.